These T cell receptor beta chains were read from a single sample in a study of cytomegalovirus exposure and HLA in healthy donors. The method was immunoSEQ multiplex PCR; TCRdb's version includes in-frame clones alone and lacks a portion of them. The sample has tens of thousands of clones; the top ten hold approximately 4.8%. What was sequenced was PBMCs. These receptors all stem from a female donor in good health and CMV-seronegative. The CDR3 runs from the conserved cysteine through the conserved F or W. D genes are given only for firm matches. The size entry is marked missing in some rows and otherwise reads once, few, many or a size class.

v_call	j_call	d_call	clone_size	cdr3_aa	cdr3_nt
TRBV27	TRBJ1-2	TRBD1	.	CASSVIRQGAEGYTF	TGTGCCAGCAGTGTAATACGACAGGGGGCGGAAGGCTACACCTTC
TRBV7-3	TRBJ1-1	TRBD1	.	CASSRDRAGWDTEAFF	TGTGCCAGCAGCCGAGACAGGGCTGGGTGGGACACTGAAGCTTTCTTT
TRBV28	TRBJ1-5	.	.	CASSSPSDSNLRAQHF	TGTGCCAGCAGTTCTCCATCGGACAGTAACCTTAGGGCCCAGCATTTT
TRBV19	TRBJ2-3	.	.	CASSIADTQYF	TGTGCCAGTAGTATAGCGGATACGCAGTATTTT
TRBV11-2	TRBJ2-5	.	.	CASSSLETQYF	TGTGCCAGCAGCTCACTAGAGACCCAGTACTTC
TRBV7-2	TRBJ2-3	.	.	CASSLGLRGRSTDTQYF	TGTGCCAGCAGCTTAGGCCTTAGGGGGAGAAGCACAGATACGCAGTATTTT
TRBV7-9	TRBJ2-2	TRBD2	.	CASSPLGLANTGELFF	TGTGCCAGCAGCCCCTTGGGACTAGCGAACACCGGGGAGCTGTTTTTT
TRBV4-3	TRBJ1-2	.	medium-sized	CASSQESGWDGYTF	TGCGCCAGCAGCCAAGAGAGCGGGTGGGATGGCTACACCTTC
TRBV7-6	TRBJ2-7	.	.	CASSPDQGSGDEQYF	TGTGCCAGCAGCCCCGACCAGGGGAGTGGGGACGAGCAGTACTTC
TRBV19	TRBJ1-2	TRBD1	.	CASSKLPGQGKDGYTF	TGTGCCAGTAGTAAGCTCCCGGGACAGGGAAAGGATGGCTACACCTTC
TRBV7-9	TRBJ1-1	TRBD1	.	CASSIRTGRNTEAFF	TGTGCCAGCAGCATCCGGACAGGGAGGAACACTGAAGCTTTCTTT
TRBV11-3	TRBJ2-7	.	.	CASSLDEGTEQYF	TGTGCCAGCAGCTTAGACGAGGGAACCGAGCAGTACTTC
TRBV9	TRBJ1-3	.	.	CASSPTTTSGNTIYF	TGTGCCAGCAGCCCTACGACAACCTCTGGAAACACCATATATTTT
TRBV27	TRBJ1-4	TRBD1	.	CASARGPNEKLFF	TGTGCCAGCGCCAGGGGGCCTAATGAAAAACTGTTTTTT
TRBV4-1	TRBJ2-7	.	.	CASSQVGGSSYEQYF	TGCGCCAGCAGCCAGGTAGGGGGAAGCTCCTACGAGCAGTACTTC
TRBV19	TRBJ1-6	.	.	CASREQIGSPLHF	TGTGCCTCCCGGGAACAAATTGGTTCACCCCTCCACTTT
TRBV2	TRBJ1-6	TRBD1	.	CASSGRGQGWNSPLHF	TGTGCCAGCAGCGGTAGGGGACAGGGTTGGAATTCACCCCTCCACTTT
TRBV9	TRBJ2-1	.	.	CASSPPGRSSYNEQFF	TGTGCCAGCAGCCCCCCCGGTAGAAGCTCCTACAATGAGCAGTTCTTC
TRBV7-2	TRBJ1-6	.	.	CASSGQGRNSPLHF	TGTGCCAGCAGCGGTCAAGGGAGGAATTCACCCCTCCACTTT
TRBV4-1	TRBJ1-6	.	.	CASSRQEDINSPLHF	TGCGCCAGCAGTAGACAGGAAGATATCAATTCACCCCTCCACTTT
TRBV2	TRBJ1-1	.	.	CASSEESGGRTEAFF	TGTGCCAGCAGTGAAGAGAGTGGAGGGCGCACTGAAGCTTTCTTT
TRBV19	TRBJ2-1	TRBD1	.	CASSIPATGRSYNEQFF	TGTGCCAGTAGTATCCCCGCGACAGGGAGATCCTACAATGAGCAGTTCTTC
TRBV10-3	TRBJ1-2	.	.	CAISESLARGGYNF	TGTGCCATCAGTGAGTCTTTGGCCAGGGGTGGCTACAACTTC
TRBV4-3	TRBJ2-1	TRBD1	.	CASSQGGDRGPYNEQFF	TGCGCCAGCAGCCAGGGGGGGGACAGGGGTCCCTACAATGAGCAGTTCTTC
TRBV4-2	TRBJ1-2	.	.	CASSQEQDIYGYTF	TGTGCCAGCAGCCAAGAACAGGACATCTATGGCTACACCTTC
TRBV5-1	TRBJ2-7	TRBD1	.	CASMKQGASVNEQYF	TGCGCCAGCATGAAACAGGGGGCTTCTGTCAACGAGCAGTACTTC
TRBV19	TRBJ1-5	TRBD1	.	CTSSIEKGAKWSQHF	TGTACCAGTAGTATAGAGAAGGGGGCGAAGTGGTCCCAGCATTTT
TRBV4-2	TRBJ1-6	.	.	CASSQEGGLGSPLHF	TGTGCCAGCAGCCAAGAGGGGGGGCTGGGTTCACCCCTCCACTTT
TRBV19	TRBJ2-5	.	.	CASSILGGPQETQYF	TGTGCCAGTAGTATTTTGGGGGGACCACAAGAGACCCAGTACTTC
TRBV7-6	TRBJ2-7	TRBD1	.	CASSQGAGNFYEQYF	TGTGCCAGCAGCCAGGGGGCGGGGAACTTCTACGAGCAGTACTTC
TRBV5-6	TRBJ1-1	TRBD1	.	CASSPDRARRNTEAFF	TGTGCCAGCAGCCCGGACAGGGCCCGACGGAACACTGAAGCTTTCTTT
TRBV19	TRBJ1-3	.	.	CASRQSSGNTIYF	TGTGCCAGTAGACAGAGCTCTGGAAACACCATATATTTT
TRBV11-3	TRBJ2-1	TRBD1	.	CASSLGTGGNEQFF	TGTGCCAGCAGCTTGGGGACAGGGGGCAATGAGCAGTTCTTC
TRBV29-1	TRBJ2-7	TRBD1	.	CSVWTGYEQYF	TGCAGCGTCTGGACAGGCTACGAGCAGTACTTC
TRBV29-1	TRBJ2-7	TRBD1	.	CSVGQGGEQYF	TGCAGCGTCGGACAGGGTGGCGAGCAGTACTTC
TRBV11-3	TRBJ2-3	TRBD2	.	CASSWSGEDTDTQYF	TGTGCCAGCAGCTGGAGCGGGGAAGACACAGATACGCAGTATTTT
TRBV30	TRBJ1-2	.	.	CAWTGNYGYTF	TGTGCCTGGACAGGGAACTATGGCTACACCTTC
TRBV10-3	TRBJ1-2	.	.	CAISESAGPYGYTF	TGTGCCATCAGTGAGTCCGCAGGGCCCTATGGCTACACCTTC
TRBV5-1	TRBJ1-6	.	.	CASSAEAASSSYNSPLHF	TGCGCCAGCAGCGCGGAGGCAGCCTCGAGCTCCTATAATTCACCCCTCCACTTT
TRBV28	TRBJ2-5	.	.	CASSLRGSGETQYF	TGTGCCAGCAGTTTAAGGGGATCAGGGGAGACCCAGTACTTC